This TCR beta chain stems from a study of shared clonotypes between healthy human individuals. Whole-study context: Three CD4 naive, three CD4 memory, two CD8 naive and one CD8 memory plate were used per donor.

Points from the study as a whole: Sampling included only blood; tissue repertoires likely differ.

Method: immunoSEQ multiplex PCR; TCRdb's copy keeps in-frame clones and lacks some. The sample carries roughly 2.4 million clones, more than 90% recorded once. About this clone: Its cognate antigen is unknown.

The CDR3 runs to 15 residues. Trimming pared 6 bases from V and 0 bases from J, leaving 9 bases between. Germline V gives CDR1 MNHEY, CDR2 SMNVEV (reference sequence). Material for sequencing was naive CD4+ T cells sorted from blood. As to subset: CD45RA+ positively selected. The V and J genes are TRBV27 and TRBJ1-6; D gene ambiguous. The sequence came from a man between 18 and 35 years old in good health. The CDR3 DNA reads TGTGCCAGCAGGTTCATTAGCTCCTATAATTCACCCCTCCACTTT. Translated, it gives CASRFISSYNSPLHF.